This T cell receptor (beta chain) was recorded in a study of shared clonotypes between healthy human individuals. Naive CD8 cells comprised CD45RO-negative, CCR7-positively selected cells, excluding terminally differentiated effector memory CD45RA+ cells. The repertoire was sequenced with immunoSEQ multiplex PCR; TCRdb's copy has only in-frame clones and lacks some. The sample lists over 800,000 clones; about 91% were seen once. The CDR3 extends over 15 amino acids. V lost 5 bases to trimming and J lost 0 bases, with 13 bases between them. Germline CDR1 is SNHLY and CDR2 is FYNNEI. The chain uses TRBV2 and TRBJ2-5; possibly TRBD2 for D (6 bases). This TCR derives from a man younger than 45 in good health. Input material: naive CD8+ T cells sorted from blood. The CDR3 spells CASSQEGPYQETQYF. CDR3 DNA sequence: TGTGCCAGCAGTCAGGAGGGTCCCTACCAAGAGACCCAGTACTTC.